This T cell receptor (beta chain) was sequenced for a study of T-cell memory formation after mild COVID-19 (dated by TCRdb to about 2021). In terms of the full investigation: TCR sequence clusters from the two donors were found to be largely donor specific. The cohort comprised two young, previously healthy adult volunteers, one female and one male. Longitudinal TCRalpha and TCRbeta repertoire sequencing tracked T-cell clones expanding and contracting after mild COVID-19 in a couple of donors. Overall study results and their limits: Only a couple of mild cases were covered by the study, and larger cohorts that include severe cases with pre-infection samples were considered necessary. Balanced CD4/CD8 phenotypes were observed for clones contracting from day 15 to 85, whereas a bias towards CD4+ was observed for a second wave of clones expanding from day 15 to 37. The detection of some responding clones in pre-infection memory suggests that pre-existing cross-reactive memory T cells joined the SARS-CoV-2 response. SARS-CoV-2 specificity was not confirmed for the second-wave clones peaking on day 37. Contracting CD4+ clones appeared mostly in the CM and EM memory subsets, whereas CD8+ clones were enriched in EMRA.

TCRdb lists the instrument as Illumina NovaSeq 6000. TCRalpha and TCRbeta cDNA libraries were built by 5'RACE with constant-segment primers, adding sample barcodes and unique molecular identifiers. RNA was extracted from every sample with Trizol reagent. Amplification of the libraries took two PCR steps, and the second step added a second sample barcode plus Illumina TruSeq adapters. Libraries were sequenced on an Illumina NovaSeq with 2 x 150 bp paired-end reads. The paper's processing steps were these. With migec v1.2.7, reads were demultiplexed and then collapsed into UMI-guided consensus sequences. Using mixcr v2.1.11, UMI consensuses were aligned to TRA and TRB V and J templates and then assembled into clonotypes. Expanded or contracted clonotypes were those called significant by both edgeR and NoisET, with noise models trained on biological replicates. For edgeR calls, the cutoffs were a false discovery rate-adjusted p below 0.01 and a log2 fold-change threshold of 1. As an exploratory analysis of dynamics, max-normalized trajectories of the 1000 most abundant clonotypes were examined by PCA with hierarchical clustering. Separately sequenced CD4+ and CD8+ repertoires were used to assign the CD4 or CD8 phenotype of responding clones. TCRdb applied fastp at Q25 and MiXCR to the public reads, then kept only in-frame beta chains. Rows with a matching CDR3 protein are joined into one entry that keeps the most common DNA and genes. The V and J calls were determined by TCRdb, not by the authors. The sample contains some 600,000 distinct CDR3 sequences, around 15% of them found a single time. The biggest ten clones account for about 7.4% of the sample.

V gives up 5 bases and J gives up 0 bases, and the segment between their germline ends measures 14 bases. The CDR3 spans 15 residues, from the cysteine through the phenylalanine. The DNA shown is the 45-base CDR3, in frame from base 1. From a lookup of the germline V gene, CDR1 and CDR2 are SGHDT and YYEEEE. PBMCs were isolated by Ficoll-Paque density gradient centrifugation. This clonotype was seen a few times. Its antigen target is currently unknown. There are no base qualities to consult, and no much larger clone falls within one base. The sequenced sample consisted of PBMCs or a T cell subset sorted from them (not recorded which). The receptor's source is an adult woman who had mild COVID-19 (a few samples of this study predate the infection). The sample titles of this study are shuffled in the database, so cell type and time point are left out; the donor was told from shared clones. This chain joins TRBV5-6 to TRBJ2-5; no D gene call is confident. The CDR3 corresponds to CASSLSSRYQETQYF. In nucleotides, the sequence is TGTGCCAGCAGTTTGAGCTCGCGATACCAAGAGACCCAGTACTTC.